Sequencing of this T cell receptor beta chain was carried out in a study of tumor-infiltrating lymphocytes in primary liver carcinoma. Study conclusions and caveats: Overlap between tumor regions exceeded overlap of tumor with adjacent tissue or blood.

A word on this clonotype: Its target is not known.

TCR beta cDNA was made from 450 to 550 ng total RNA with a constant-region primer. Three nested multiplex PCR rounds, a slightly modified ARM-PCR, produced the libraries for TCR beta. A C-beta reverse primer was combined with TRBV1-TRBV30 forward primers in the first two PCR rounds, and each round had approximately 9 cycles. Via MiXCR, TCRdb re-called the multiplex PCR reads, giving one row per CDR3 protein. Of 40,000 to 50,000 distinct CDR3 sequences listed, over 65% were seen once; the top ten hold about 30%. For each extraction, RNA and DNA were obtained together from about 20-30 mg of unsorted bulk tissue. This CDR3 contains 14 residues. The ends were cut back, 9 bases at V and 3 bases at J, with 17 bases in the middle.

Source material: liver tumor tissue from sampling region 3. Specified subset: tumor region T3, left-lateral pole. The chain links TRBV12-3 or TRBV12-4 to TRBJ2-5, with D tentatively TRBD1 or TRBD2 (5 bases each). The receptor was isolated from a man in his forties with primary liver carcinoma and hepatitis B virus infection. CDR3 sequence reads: CASSPRDAEETQYF. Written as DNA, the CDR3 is TGTGCCAGTAGTCCCCGGGACGCAGAAGAGACCCAGTACTTC.